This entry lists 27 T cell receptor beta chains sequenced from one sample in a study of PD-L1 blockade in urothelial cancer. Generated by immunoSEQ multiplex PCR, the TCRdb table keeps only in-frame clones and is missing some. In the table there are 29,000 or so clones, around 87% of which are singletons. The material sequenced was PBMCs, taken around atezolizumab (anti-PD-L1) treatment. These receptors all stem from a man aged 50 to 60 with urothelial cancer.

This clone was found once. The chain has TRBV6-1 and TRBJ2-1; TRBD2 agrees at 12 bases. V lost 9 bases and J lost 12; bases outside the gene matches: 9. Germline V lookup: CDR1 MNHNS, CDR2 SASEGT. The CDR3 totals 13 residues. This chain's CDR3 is CASRTSGAQGQFF. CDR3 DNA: TGTGCCAGTAGGACTAGCGGGGCCCAGGGGCAGTTCTTC.

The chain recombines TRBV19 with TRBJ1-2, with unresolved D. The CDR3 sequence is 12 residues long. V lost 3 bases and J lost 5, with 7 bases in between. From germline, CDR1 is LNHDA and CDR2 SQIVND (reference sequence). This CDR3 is CASSMGGYGYTF. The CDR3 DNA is TGTGCCAGTAGTATGGGCGGGTATGGCTACACCTTC. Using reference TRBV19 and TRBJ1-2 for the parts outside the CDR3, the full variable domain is DGGITQSPKYLFRKEGQNVTLSCEQNLNHDAMYWYRQDPGQGLRLIYYSQIVNDFQKGDIAEGYSVSREKKESFPLTVTSAQKNPTAFYLCASSMGGYGYTFGSGTRLTVV.

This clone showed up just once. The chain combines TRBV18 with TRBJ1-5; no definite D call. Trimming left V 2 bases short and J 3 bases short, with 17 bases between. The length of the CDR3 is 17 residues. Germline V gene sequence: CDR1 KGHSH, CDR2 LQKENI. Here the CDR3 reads CASSPFSIGVNNQPQHF. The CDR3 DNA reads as TGTGCCAGCTCACCATTTTCGATCGGTGTCAACAATCAGCCCCAGCATTTT.

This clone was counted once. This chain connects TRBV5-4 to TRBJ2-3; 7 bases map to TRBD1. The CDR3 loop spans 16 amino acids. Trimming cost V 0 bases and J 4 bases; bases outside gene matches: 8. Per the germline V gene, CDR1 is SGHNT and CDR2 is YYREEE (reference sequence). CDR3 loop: CASSLGVDRAPDTQYF. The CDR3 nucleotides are TGTGCCAGCAGCTTGGGAGTTGACAGGGCCCCAGATACGCAGTATTTT.

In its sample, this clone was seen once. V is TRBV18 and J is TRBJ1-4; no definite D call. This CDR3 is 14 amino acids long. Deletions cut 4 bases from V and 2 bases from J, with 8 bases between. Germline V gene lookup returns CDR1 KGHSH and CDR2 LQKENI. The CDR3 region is CASSLSSTNEKLFF. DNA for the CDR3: TGTGCCAGCTCACTCTCCTCCACTAATGAAAAACTGTTTTTT.

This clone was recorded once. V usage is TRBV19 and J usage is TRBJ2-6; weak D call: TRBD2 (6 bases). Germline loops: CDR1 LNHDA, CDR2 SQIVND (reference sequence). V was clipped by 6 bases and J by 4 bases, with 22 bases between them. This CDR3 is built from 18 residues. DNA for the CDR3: TGTGCCAGTAGGCCATTGGTCTTTGGGAGGCCCGGGGCCAACGTCCTGACTTTC. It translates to CASRPLVFGRPGANVLTF. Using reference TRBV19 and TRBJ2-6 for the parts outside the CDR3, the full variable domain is DGGITQSPKYLFRKEGQNVTLSCEQNLNHDAMYWYRQDPGQGLRLIYYSQIVNDFQKGDIAEGYSVSREKKESFPLTVTSAQKNPTAFYLCASRPLVFGRPGANVLTFGAGSRLTVL.

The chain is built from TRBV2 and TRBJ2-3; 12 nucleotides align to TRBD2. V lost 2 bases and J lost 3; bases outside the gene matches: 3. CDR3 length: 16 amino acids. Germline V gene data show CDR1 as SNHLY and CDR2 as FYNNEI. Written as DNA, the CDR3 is TGTGCCAGCAGTGAATCCCTAGCGGGAGGGACAGATACGCAGTATTTT. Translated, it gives CASSESLAGGTDTQYF.

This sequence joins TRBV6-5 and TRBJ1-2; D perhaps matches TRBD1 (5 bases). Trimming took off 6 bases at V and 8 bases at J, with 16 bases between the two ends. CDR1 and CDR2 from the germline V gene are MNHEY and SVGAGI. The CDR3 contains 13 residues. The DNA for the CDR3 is TGTGCCAGCAGGACCCCGGGGGTGAAAGGCTACACCTTC. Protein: CASRTPGVKGYTF.

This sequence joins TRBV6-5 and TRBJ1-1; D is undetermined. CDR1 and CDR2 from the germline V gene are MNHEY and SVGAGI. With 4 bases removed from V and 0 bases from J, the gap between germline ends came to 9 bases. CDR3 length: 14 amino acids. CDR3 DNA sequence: TGTGCCAGCAGTTGGGCCCAGGTGAACACTGAAGCTTTCTTT. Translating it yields CASSWAQVNTEAFF.

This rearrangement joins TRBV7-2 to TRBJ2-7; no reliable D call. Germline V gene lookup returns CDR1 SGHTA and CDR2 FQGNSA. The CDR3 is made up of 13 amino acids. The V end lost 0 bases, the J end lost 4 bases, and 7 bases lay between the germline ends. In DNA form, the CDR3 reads TGTGCCAGCAGCTTAGCGAACCTATACGAGCAGTACTTC. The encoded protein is CASSLANLYEQYF.

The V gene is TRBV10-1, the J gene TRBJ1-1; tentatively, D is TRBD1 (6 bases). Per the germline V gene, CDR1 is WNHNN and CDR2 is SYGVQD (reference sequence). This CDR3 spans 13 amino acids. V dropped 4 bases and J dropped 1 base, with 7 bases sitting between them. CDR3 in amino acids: CASSAGENTEAFF. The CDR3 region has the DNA TGCGCCAGCAGTGCAGGGGAGAACACTGAAGCTTTCTTT.

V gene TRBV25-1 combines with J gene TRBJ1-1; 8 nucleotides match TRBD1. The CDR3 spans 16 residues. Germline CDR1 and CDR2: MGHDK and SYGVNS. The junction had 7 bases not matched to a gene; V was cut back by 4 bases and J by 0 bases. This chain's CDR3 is CASSGPGQALNTEAFF. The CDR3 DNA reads TGTGCCAGCAGTGGCCCGGGACAGGCTTTGAACACTGAAGCTTTCTTT.

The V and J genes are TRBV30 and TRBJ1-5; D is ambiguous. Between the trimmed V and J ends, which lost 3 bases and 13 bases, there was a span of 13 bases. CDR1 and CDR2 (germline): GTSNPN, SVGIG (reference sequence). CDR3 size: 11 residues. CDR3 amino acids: CAWRKTGIQHF. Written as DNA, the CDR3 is TGTGCCTGGAGGAAAACCGGGATACAGCATTTT.

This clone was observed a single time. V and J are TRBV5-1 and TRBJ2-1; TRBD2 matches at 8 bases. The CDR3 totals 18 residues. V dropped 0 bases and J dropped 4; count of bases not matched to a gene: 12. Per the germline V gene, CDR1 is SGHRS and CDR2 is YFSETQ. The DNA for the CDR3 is TGCGCCAGCAGCTTGGGCGGTCCCGTGCTAGCGGGTTACAATGAGCAGTTCTTC. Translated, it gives CASSLGGPVLAGYNEQFF. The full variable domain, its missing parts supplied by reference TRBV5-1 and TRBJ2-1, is KAGVTQTPRYLIKTRGQQVTLSCSPISGHRSVSWYQQTPGQGLQFLFEYFSETQRNKGNFPGRFSGRQFSNSRSEMNVSTLELGDSALYLCASSLGGPVLAGYNEQFFGPGTRLTVL.

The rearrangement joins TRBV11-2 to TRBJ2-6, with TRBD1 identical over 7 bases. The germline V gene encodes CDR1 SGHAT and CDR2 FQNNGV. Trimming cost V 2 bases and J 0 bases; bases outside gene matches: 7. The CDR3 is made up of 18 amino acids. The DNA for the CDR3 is TGTGCCAGCAGCTTACGTGGGCAGGGGGACTCTGGGGCCAACGTCCTGACTTTC. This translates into CASSLRGQGDSGANVLTF. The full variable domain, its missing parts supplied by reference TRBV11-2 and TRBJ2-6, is EAGVAQSPRYKIIEKRQSVAFWCNPISGHATLYWYQQILGQGPKLLIQFQNNGVVDDSQLPKDRFSAERLKGVDSTLKIQPAKLEDSAVYLCASSLRGQGDSGANVLTFGAGSRLTVL.

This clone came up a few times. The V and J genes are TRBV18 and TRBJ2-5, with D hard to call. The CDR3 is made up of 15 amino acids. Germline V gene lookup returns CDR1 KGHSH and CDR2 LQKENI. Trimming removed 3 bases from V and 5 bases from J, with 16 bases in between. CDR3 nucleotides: TGTGCCAGCTCACCGGCGAGCTTCAGGATGGAGACCCAGTACTTC. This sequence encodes CASSPASFRMETQYF.

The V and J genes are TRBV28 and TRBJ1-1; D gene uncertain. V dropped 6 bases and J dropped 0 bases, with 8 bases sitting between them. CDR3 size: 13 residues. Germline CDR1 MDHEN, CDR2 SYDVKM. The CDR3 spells CASRITLNTEAFF. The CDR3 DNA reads TGTGCCAGCAGAATTACACTGAACACTGAAGCTTTCTTT.

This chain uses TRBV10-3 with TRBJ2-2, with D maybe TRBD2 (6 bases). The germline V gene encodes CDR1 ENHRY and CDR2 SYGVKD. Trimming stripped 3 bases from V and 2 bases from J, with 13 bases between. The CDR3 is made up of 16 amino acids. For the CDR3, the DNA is TGTGCCATCAGTGACAGGCTGCGGGACAACACCGGGGAGCTGTTTTTT. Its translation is CAISDRLRDNTGELFF.

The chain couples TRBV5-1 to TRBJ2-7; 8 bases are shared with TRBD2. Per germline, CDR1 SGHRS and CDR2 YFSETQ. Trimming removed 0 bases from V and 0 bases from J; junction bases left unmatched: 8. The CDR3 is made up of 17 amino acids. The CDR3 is CASSLGLKGLGSYEQYF. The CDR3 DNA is TGCGCCAGCAGCTTGGGGCTTAAGGGACTAGGCTCCTACGAGCAGTACTTC.

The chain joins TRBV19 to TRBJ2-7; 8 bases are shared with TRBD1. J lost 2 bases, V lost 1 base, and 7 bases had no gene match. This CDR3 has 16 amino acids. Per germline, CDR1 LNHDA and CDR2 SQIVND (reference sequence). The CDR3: CASSIAPGTGPYEQYF. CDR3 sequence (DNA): TGTGCCAGTAGTATAGCTCCCGGGACAGGTCCCTACGAGCAGTACTTC.

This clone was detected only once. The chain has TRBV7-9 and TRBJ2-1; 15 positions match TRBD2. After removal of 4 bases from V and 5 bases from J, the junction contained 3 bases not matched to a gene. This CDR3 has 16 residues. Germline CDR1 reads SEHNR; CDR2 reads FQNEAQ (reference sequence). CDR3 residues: CASSYGTSGGNNEQFF. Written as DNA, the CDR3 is TGTGCCAGCAGCTATGGGACTAGCGGGGGGAACAATGAGCAGTTCTTC.

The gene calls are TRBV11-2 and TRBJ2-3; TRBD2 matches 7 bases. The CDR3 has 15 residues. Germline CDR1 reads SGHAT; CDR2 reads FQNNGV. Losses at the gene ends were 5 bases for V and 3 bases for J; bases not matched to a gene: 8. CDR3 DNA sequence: TGTGCCAGCAGCCGGCGGGGGATGGGGACAGATACGCAGTATTTT. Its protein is CASSRRGMGTDTQYF.

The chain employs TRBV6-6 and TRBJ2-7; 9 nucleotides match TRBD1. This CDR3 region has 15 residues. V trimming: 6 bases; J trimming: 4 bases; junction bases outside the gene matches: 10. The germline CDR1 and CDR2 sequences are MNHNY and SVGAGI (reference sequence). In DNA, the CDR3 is TGTGCCAGCAGATGGATCGGGACAGGGACTTACGAGCAGTACTTC. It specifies CASRWIGTGTYEQYF.

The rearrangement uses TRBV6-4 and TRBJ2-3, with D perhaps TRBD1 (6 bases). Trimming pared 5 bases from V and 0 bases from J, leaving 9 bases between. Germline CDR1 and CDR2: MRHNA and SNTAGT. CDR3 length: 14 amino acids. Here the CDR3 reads CASSRDTSTDTQYF. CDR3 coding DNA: TGTGCCAGCAGTCGGGACACCAGCACAGATACGCAGTATTTT.

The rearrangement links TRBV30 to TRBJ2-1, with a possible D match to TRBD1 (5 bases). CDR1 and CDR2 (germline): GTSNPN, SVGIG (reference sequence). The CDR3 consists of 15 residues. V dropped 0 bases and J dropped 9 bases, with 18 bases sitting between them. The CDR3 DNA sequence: TGTGCCTGGAGTGTAGGGGCCACCTACAGGAGTGAGCAGTTCTTC. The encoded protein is CAWSVGATYRSEQFF. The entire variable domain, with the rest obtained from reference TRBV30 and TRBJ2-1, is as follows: SQTIHQWPATLVQPVGSPLSLECTVEGTSNPNLYWYRQAAGRGLQLLFYSVGIGQISSEVPQNLSASRPQDRQFILSSKKLLLSDSGFYLCAWSVGATYRSEQFFGPGTRLTVL.

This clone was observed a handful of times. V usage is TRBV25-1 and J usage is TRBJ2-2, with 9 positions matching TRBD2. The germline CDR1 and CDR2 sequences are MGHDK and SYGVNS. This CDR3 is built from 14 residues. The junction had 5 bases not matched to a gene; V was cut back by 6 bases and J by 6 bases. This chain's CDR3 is CASRGVAGAGELFF. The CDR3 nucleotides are TGTGCCAGCAGGGGGGTAGCGGGAGCCGGGGAGCTGTTTTTT.

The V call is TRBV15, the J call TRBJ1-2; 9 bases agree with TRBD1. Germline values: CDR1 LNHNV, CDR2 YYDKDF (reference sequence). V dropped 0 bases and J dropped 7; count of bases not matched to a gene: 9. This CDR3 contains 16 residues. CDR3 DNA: TGTGCCACCAGCAGAGATCACACGGGACAGGGAGGTGGCTACACCTTC. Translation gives CATSRDHTGQGGGYTF.